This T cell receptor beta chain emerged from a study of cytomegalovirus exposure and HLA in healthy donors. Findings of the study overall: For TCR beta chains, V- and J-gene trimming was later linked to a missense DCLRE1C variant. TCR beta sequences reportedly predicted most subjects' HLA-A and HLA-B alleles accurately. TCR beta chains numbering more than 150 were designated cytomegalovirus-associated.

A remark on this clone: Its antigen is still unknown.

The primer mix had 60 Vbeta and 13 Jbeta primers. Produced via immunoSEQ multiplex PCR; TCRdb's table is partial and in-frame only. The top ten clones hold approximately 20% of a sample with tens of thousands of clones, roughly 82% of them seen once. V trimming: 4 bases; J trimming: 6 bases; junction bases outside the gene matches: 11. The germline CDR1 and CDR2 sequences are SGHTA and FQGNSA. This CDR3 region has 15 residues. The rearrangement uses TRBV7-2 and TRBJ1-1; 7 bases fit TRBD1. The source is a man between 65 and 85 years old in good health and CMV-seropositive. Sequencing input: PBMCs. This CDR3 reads CASSSRRTGEAEAFF. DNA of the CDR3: TGTGCCAGCAGCTCGAGACGAACAGGGGAGGCTGAAGCTTTCTTT.